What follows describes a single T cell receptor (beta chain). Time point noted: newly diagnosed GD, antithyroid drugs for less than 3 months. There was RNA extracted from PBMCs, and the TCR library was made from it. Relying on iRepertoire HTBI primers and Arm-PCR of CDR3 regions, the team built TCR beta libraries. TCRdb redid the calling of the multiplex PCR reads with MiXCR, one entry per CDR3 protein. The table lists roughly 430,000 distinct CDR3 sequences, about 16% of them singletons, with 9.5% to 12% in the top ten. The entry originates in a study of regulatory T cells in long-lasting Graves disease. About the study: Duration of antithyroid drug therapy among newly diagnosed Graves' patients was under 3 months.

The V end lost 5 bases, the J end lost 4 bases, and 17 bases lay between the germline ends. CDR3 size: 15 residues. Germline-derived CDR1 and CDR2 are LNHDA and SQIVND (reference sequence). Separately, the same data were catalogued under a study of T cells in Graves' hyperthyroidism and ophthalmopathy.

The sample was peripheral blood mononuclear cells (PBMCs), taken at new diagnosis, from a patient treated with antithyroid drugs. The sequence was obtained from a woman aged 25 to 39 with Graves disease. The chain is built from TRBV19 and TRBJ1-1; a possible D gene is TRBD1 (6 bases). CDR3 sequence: CASSPRGGDRTEAFF. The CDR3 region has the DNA TGTGCCAGTAGTCCCCGCGGGGGCGATCGCACTGAAGCTTTCTTT.